This is a list of T cell receptor beta chains from one sample in a study of cytomegalovirus exposure and HLA in healthy donors. Assay: immunoSEQ multiplex PCR; the TCRdb copy retains only in-frame clones and omits some. This sample has fewer than 95,000 clones, with roughly 94% found just once. Sequencing input: PBMCs. Every receptor here comes from a woman under 30 in good health and CMV-seronegative. Both conserved end residues are part of each CDR3. The D gene is left open where the match is weak.

cdr3_aa: CASRRTESWYEQYF
cdr3_nt: TGTGCCAGCAGGAGGACAGAGAGCTGGTACGAGCAGTACTTC
j_call: TRBJ2-7
v_call: TRBV6-5
d_call: -

cdr3_aa: CASSLIPAASSTDTQYF
cdr3_nt: TGTGCCAGCAGCTTAATTCCGGCGGCCTCTAGCACAGATACGCAGTATTTT
j_call: TRBJ2-3
v_call: TRBV7-3
d_call: -

cdr3_aa: CASSSLFRGNEQYF
cdr3_nt: TGTGCCAGCAGCTCCCTTTTTCGGGGGAACGAGCAGTACTTC
j_call: TRBJ2-7
v_call: TRBV7-2
d_call: -

cdr3_aa: CASSLGTGDEQFF
cdr3_nt: TGTGCCAGCAGCTTGGGGACAGGGGATGAGCAGTTCTTC
j_call: TRBJ2-1
v_call: TRBV5-6
d_call: TRBD1

cdr3_aa: CASSLSGRVVTEAFF
cdr3_nt: TGTGCCAGCAGTTTATCGGGCAGGGTGGTTACTGAAGCTTTCTTT
j_call: TRBJ1-1
v_call: TRBV28
d_call: -

cdr3_aa: CASSLSQVGVGGNQPQHF
cdr3_nt: TGTGCCAGCAGCTTATCACAGGTTGGCGTAGGGGGCAATCAGCCCCAGCATTTT
j_call: TRBJ1-5
v_call: TRBV7-9
d_call: -

cdr3_aa: CASNWGDTQYF
cdr3_nt: TGTGCCAGCAATTGGGGCGATACGCAGTATTTT
j_call: TRBJ2-3
v_call: TRBV7-6
d_call: -

cdr3_aa: CSVLPQDRAGYGYTF
cdr3_nt: TGCAGCGTTTTGCCCCAGGACAGGGCGGGGTATGGCTACACCTTC
j_call: TRBJ1-2
v_call: TRBV29-1
d_call: TRBD1

cdr3_aa: CASSSNLGLAGSNEQFF
cdr3_nt: TGTGCCAGCAGCTCCAACCTGGGACTAGCGGGGTCCAATGAGCAGTTCTTC
j_call: TRBJ2-1
v_call: TRBV9
d_call: TRBD2

cdr3_aa: CASSPANNEQFF
cdr3_nt: TGTGCCAGCAGCCCCGCTAATAATGAGCAGTTCTTC
j_call: TRBJ2-1
v_call: TRBV7-2
d_call: -

cdr3_aa: CASNTIYFDRVEQFF
cdr3_nt: TGTGCCAGCAACACTATATATTTTGACAGGGTTGAGCAGTTCTTC
j_call: TRBJ2-1
v_call: TRBV2
d_call: TRBD1

cdr3_aa: CASSQEPRVSNNQPQHF
cdr3_nt: TGCGCCAGCAGCCAAGAGCCCCGGGTCTCCAACAATCAGCCCCAGCATTTT
j_call: TRBJ1-5
v_call: TRBV4-1
d_call: -

cdr3_aa: CASSGTGNEKLFF
cdr3_nt: TGTGCCAGCTCAGGGACAGGGAATGAAAAACTGTTTTTT
j_call: TRBJ1-4
v_call: TRBV18
d_call: TRBD1

cdr3_aa: CASGIPGGHNQPQHF
cdr3_nt: TGTGCCAGCGGAATTCCAGGGGGGCACAATCAGCCCCAGCATTTT
j_call: TRBJ1-5
v_call: TRBV6-6
d_call: TRBD1

cdr3_aa: CASSRGGNLNEQFF
cdr3_nt: TGTGCCAGCAGTAGGGGGGGCAATCTTAATGAGCAGTTCTTC
j_call: TRBJ2-1
v_call: TRBV5-8
d_call: -